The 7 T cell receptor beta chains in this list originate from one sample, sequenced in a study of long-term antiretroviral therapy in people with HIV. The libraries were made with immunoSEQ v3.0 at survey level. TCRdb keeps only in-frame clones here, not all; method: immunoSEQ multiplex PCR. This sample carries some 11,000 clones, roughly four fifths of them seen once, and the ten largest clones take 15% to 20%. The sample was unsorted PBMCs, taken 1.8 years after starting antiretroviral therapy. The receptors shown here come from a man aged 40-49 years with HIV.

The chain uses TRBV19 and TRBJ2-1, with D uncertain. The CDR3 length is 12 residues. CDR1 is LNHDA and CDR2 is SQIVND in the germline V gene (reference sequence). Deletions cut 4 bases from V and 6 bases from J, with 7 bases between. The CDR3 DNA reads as TGTGCCAGTAGTAAGTCGGGCAATGAGCAGTTCTTC. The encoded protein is CASSKSGNEQFF.

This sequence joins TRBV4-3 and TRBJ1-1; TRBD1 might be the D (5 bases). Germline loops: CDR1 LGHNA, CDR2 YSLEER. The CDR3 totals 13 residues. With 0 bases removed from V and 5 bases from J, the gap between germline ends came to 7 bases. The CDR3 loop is CASSQDPGTEAFF. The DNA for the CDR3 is TGCGCCAGCAGCCAAGATCCAGGGACTGAAGCTTTCTTT.

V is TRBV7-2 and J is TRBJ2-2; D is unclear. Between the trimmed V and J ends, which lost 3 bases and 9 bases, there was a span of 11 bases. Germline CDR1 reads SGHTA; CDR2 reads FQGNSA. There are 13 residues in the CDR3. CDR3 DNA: TGTGCCAGCAGCTTTTCCCCAAACAGGGAGCTGTTTTTT. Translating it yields CASSFSPNRELFF.

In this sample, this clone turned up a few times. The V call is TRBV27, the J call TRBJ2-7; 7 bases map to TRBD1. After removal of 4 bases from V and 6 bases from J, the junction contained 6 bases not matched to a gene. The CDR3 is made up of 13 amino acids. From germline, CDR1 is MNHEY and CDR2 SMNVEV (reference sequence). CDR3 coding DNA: TGTGCCAGCAGTTGGGGGACAGCTTCCGAGCAGTACTTC. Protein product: CASSWGTASEQYF.

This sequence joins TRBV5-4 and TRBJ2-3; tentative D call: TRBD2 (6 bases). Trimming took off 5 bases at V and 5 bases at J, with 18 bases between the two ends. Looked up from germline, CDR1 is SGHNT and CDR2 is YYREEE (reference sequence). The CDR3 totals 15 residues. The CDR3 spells CASSPRTNALDTQYF. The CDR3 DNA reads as TGTGCCAGCAGTCCGAGGACTAACGCTTTAGATACGCAGTATTTT.

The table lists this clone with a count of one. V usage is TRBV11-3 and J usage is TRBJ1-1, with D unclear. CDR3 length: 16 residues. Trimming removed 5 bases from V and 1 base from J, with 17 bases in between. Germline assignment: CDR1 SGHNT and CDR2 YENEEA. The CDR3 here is CASSQGMQAGNTEAFF. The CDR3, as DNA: TGTGCCAGCAGCCAAGGGATGCAGGCGGGGAACACTGAAGCTTTCTTT. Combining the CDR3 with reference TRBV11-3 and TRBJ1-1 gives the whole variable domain EAGVVQSPRYKIIEKKQPVAFWCNPISGHNTLYWYLQNLGQGPELLIRYENEEAVDDSQLPKDRFSAERLKGVDSTLKIQPAELGDSAVYLCASSQGMQAGNTEAFFGQGTRLTVV.

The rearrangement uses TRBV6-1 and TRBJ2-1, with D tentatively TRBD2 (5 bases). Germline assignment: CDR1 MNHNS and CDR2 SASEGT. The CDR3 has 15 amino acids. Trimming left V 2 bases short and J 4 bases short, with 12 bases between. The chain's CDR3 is CASSELLADYNEQFF. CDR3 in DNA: TGTGCCAGCAGTGAACTTCTAGCAGATTACAATGAGCAGTTCTTC.